This record concerns one T cell receptor (beta chain) sequence. These data originate in a study of blood T cells in healthy people across ages. V was clipped by 7 bases and J by 0 bases, with 6 bases between them. Germline V lookup: CDR1 ENHRY, CDR2 SYGVKD. The CDR3 totals 12 residues. Individuals who donated were healthy Caucasians from Russia aged about 6 to 90. Total RNA, at least 6 micrograms per sample, was extracted from PBMCs. A second about 7 to 11 cycle PCR used barcoded and J-beta primers. TCRdb reprocessed the 5' RACE reads with MiXCR, giving one entry per CDR3 protein. The sample shows 800,000 or so distinct CDR3 sequences, approximately 67% of them seen only once.

The sequencing input was blood. The chain combines TRBV10-3 with TRBJ2-5; either TRBD1 or TRBD2 may fit D (5 bases each). The clonotype originates from a man aged 25 to 40 in good health. The CDR3 bases are TGTGCCATCATGGGGGACCAAGAGACCCAGTACTTC. Protein: CAIMGDQETQYF.